Listed here is a single T cell receptor beta chain. The antigen is undetermined. Sequencing used immunoSEQ multiplex PCR; TCRdb keeps in-frame clones, though not all of them. The data show around 34,000 clones, with almost 80% seen just once and approximately 3.6% held by the top ten. The record originates from a study of T cells in narcolepsy. General study findings and limits: Comparing one patient's CSF and blood CD4+ clonotypes highlighted HCRT- and TRIB2-specific autoreactive clonotypes. Autoreactive clone sequences were missing from some blood memory CD4+ repertoires. Reportedly, autoreactive clonotypes were serially detected in patients' blood but not controls'.

The CDR3 extends over 12 amino acids. Deletions cut 7 bases from V and 2 bases from J, with 9 bases between. Germline CDR1 reads GTSNPN; CDR2 reads SVGIG (reference sequence). The clonotype comes from a human donor in good health. The sequenced material came from memory (CD45RA-) CD4+ T cells from blood. The J gene is TRBJ1-5, the V gene TRBV30; no clear D. CDR3 in amino acids: CASQWGNQPQHF. In DNA, the CDR3 is TGTGCCTCGCAATGGGGCAATCAGCCCCAGCATTTT.